This TCR beta chain is from a study of breast tumors, draining lymph nodes, adjacent tissues. TCRdb reprocessed the multiplex PCR reads with MiXCR, giving one entry per CDR3 protein. The profile shows about 130,000 distinct CDR3 sequences, about a fifth of them singletons. This clonotype was seen at least ten times. The length of the CDR3 is 18 residues. Per the germline V gene, CDR1 is LGHDT and CDR2 is YNNKEL (reference sequence). Trimming took 0 bases from V and 3 from J, leaving 18 bases between them. Samples came from axillary lymph nodes draining the breast cancer. Sequenced sample: axillary lymph node tissue. The genes are TRBV3-1 and TRBJ1-3; D ambiguous. The sequence came from a female donor with breast cancer. Some clones in this sample may be carry-over from other donors' samples. As DNA, the CDR3 is TGTGCCAGCAGCCAAGACCCGCCGGGCCCCGGAGGTGGAAACACCATATATTTT. It is translated as CASSQDPPGPGGGNTIYF.